This TCR beta chain was recovered during a study of tissue T cells after allogeneic stem cell transplantation. Study-wide results and limits: Shared clones across patients were few; motif clustering revealed tissue-specific shared signatures.

As regards this clone: Its target is unknown.

Sequencing used immunoSEQ multiplex PCR; TCRdb keeps in-frame clones, though not all of them. Of roughly 9,900 clones in the sample, 60% were seen once. Trimming stripped 2 bases from V and 4 bases from J, with 12 bases between. Germline-derived CDR1 and CDR2 are GTSNPN and SVGIG (reference sequence). CDR3 length equals 14 residues. This sequence originates from a woman aged 18-55 years with breast cancer. This specimen consisted of tissue from the jejunum, obtained at autopsy. The V gene is TRBV30, the J gene TRBJ1-3; D might be TRBD1 (5 bases). The CDR3 loop reads CAWSTGGAGNTIYF. CDR3 DNA sequence: TGTGCCTGGAGTACGGGGGGTGCAGGAAACACCATATATTTT.